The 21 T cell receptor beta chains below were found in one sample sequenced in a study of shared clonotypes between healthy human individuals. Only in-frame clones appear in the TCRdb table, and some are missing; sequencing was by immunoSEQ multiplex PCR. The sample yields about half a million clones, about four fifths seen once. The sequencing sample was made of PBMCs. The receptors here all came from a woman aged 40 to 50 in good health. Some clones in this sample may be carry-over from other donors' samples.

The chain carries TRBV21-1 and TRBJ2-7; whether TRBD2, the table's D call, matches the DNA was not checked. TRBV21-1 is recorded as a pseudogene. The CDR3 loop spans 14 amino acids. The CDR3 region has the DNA TGTGCCAGCAGCACCGGACTTCGCTCCTACGAGCAGTACTTC. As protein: CASSTGLRSYEQYF.

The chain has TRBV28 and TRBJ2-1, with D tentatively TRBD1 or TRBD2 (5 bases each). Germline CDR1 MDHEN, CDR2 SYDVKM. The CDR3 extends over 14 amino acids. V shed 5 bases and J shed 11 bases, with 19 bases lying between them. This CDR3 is CASSPMGPEGKQFF. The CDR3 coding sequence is TGTGCCAGCAGTCCAATGGGCCCCGAGGGGAAGCAGTTCTTC.

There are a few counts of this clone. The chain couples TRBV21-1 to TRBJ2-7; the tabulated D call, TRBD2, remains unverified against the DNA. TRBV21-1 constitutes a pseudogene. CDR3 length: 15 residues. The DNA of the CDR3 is TGTGCCAGCAGCGCGCGATCGGCTAGCGGAGACGAGCAGTACTTC. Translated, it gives CASSARSASGDEQYF.

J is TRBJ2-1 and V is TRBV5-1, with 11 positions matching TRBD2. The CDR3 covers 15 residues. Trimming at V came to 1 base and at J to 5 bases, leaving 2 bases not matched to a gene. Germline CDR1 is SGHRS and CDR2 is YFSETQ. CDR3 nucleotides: TGCGCCAGCAGCTTGTTAGCGGGAGGGGACAATGAGCAGTTCTTC. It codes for CASSLLAGGDNEQFF.

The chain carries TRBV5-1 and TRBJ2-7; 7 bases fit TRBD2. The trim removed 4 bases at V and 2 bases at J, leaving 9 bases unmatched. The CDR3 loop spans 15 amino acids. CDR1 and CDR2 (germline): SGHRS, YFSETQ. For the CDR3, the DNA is TGCGCCAGCAGCCCCTCGGGAGGCAACACCTACGAGCAGTACTTC. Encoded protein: CASSPSGGNTYEQYF.

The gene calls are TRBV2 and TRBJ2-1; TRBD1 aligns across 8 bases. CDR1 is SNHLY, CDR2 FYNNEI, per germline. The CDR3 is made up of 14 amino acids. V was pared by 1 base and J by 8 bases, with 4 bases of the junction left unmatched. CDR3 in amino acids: CASSEGQGLDEQFF. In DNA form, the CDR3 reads TGTGCCAGCAGTGAAGGACAGGGGCTAGATGAGCAGTTCTTC.

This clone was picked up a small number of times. The CDR3 sequence: CATGGKGGETQYF. The CDR3 nucleotides are TGTGCCACCGGGGGGAAGGGAGGGGAGACCCAGTACTTC. The rearrangement uses TRBV10-3 and TRBJ2-5; 7 nucleotides agree with TRBD2. Germline lookup yields CDR1 ENHRY and CDR2 SYGVKD. J was trimmed by 5 bases and V by 10 bases; bases with no gene match: 10. The CDR3 contains 13 residues.

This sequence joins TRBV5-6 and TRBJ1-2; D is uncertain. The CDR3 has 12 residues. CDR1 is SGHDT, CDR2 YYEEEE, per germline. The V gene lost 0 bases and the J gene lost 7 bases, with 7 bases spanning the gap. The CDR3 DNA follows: TGTGCCAGCAGCTTGGCATTACTTGGCTACACCTTC. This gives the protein CASSLALLGYTF.

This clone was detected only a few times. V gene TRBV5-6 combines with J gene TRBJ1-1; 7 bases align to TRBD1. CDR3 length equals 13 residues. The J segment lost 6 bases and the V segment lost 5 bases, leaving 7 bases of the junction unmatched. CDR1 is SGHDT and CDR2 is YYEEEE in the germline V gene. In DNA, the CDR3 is TGTGCCAGCAGGACGACAGGGAGTTCTGAAGCTTTCTTT. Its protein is CASRTTGSSEAFF.

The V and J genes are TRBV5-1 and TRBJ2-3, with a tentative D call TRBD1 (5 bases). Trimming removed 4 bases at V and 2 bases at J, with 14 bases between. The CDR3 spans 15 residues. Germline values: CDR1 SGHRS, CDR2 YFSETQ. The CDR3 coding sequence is TGCGCCAGCAGCACGACGAAAGGGGCCACAGATACGCAGTATTTT. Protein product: CASSTTKGATDTQYF.

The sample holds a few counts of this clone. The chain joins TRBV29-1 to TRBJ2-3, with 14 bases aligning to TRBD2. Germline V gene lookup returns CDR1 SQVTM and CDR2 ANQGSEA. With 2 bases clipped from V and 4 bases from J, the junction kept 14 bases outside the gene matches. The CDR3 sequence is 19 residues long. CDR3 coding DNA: TGCAGCGTTGAAACGGTCCCGGGACTAGCGGGAGACGGCTCAGATACGCAGTATTTT. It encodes CSVETVPGLAGDGSDTQYF.

In DNA, the CDR3 is TGTGCCAGCAGTTCGGGACAGCCCATCTACGAGCAGTACTTC. It encodes CASSSGQPIYEQYF. The chain employs TRBV28 and TRBJ2-7; 7 bases are a match to TRBD1. V lost 4 bases, J lost 3 bases, and 6 bases stayed unmatched. Germline values: CDR1 MDHEN, CDR2 SYDVKM. The CDR3 contains 14 residues. Drawing the rest from reference TRBV28 and TRBJ2-7, the complete variable domain is DVKVTQSSRYLVKRTGEKVFLECVQDMDHENMFWYRQDPGLGLRLIYFSYDVKMKEKGDIPEGYSVSREKKERFSLILESASTNQTSMYLCASSSGQPIYEQYFGPGTRLTVT.

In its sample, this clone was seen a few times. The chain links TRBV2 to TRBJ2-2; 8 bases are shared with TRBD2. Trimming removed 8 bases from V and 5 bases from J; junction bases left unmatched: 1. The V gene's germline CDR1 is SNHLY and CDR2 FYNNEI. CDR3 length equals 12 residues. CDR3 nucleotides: TGTGCCAGCCAGCGGGGGACCGGGGAGCTGTTTTTT. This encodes CASQRGTGELFF.

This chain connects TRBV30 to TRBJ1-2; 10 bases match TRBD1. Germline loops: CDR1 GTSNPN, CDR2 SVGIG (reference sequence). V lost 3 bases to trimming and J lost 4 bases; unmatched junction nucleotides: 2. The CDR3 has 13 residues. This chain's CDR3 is CAWSGTGVYGYTF. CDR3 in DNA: TGTGCCTGGAGCGGGACAGGGGTCTATGGCTACACCTTC. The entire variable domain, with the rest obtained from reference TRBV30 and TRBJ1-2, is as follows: SQTIHQWPATLVQPVGSPLSLECTVEGTSNPNLYWYRQAAGRGLQLLFYSVGIGQISSEVPQNLSASRPQDRQFILSSKKLLLSDSGFYLCAWSGTGVYGYTFGSGTRLTVV.

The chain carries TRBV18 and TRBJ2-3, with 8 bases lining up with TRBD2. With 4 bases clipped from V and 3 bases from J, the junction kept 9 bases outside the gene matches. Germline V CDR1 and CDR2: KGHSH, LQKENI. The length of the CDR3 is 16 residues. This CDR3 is CASSRMRSSGTDTQYF. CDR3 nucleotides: TGTGCCAGCTCACGGATGAGGTCTAGCGGGACAGATACGCAGTATTTT.

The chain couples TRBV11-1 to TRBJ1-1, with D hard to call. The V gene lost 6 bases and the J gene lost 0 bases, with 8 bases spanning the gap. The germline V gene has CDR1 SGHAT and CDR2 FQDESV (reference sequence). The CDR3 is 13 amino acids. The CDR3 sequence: CASRLKVNTEAFF. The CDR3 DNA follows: TGTGCCAGCAGACTGAAGGTGAACACTGAAGCTTTCTTT.

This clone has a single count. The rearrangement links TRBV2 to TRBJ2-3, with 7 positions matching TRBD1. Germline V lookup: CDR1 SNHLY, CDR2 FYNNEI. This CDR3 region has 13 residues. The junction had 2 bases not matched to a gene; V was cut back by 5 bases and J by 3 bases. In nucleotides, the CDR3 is TGTGCCAGCAGTAAACAGGGGACAGATACGCAGTATTTT. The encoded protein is CASSKQGTDTQYF.

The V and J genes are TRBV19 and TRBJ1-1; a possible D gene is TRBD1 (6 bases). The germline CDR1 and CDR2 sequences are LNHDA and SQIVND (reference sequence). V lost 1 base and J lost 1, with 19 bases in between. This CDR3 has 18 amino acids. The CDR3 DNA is TGTGCCAGTAGTATAGCTCCCCCCATGGGACACCCGAACACTGAAGCTTTCTTT. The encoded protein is CASSIAPPMGHPNTEAFF.

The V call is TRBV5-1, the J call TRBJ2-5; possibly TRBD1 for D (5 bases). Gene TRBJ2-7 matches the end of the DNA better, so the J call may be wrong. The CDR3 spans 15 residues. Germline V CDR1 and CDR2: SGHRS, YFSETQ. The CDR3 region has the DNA TGCGCCAGCAGCCCGATGGGGCAGGGCACCTACGAGCAGTACTTC. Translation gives CASSPMGQGTYEQYF.

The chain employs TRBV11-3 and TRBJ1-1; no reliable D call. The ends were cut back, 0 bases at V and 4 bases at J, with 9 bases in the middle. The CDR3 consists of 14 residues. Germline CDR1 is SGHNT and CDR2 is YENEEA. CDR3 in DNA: TGTGCCAGCAGCTTAGACACCACAACCACTGAAGCTTTCTTT. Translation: CASSLDTTTTEAFF.

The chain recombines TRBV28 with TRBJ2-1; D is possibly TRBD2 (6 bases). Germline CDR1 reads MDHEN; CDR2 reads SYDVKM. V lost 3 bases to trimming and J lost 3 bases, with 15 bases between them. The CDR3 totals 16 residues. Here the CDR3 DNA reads TGTGCCAGCAGTTTGCCGGAGGGGATAGGCTACAATGAGCAGTTCTTC. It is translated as CASSLPEGIGYNEQFF.